This record looks at one TCR beta chain sequence and its context. Repertoires were generated with immunoSEQ multiplex PCR, while TCRdb's copy carries only in-frame clones and drops some. This table has approximately 99,000 clones, around 93% appearing once. The V segment lost 5 bases and the J segment 4 bases; nucleotides outside the gene matches: 7. CDR1 and CDR2 (germline): SGHVS, FNYEAQ. The CDR3 consists of 17 residues. These data come from a study of T cell changes during pregnancy in multiple sclerosis. The V gene is TRBV7-6, the J gene TRBJ2-3; 15 nucleotides line up with TRBD2. The TCR was taken from a female donor with multiple sclerosis, enrolled in a pregnancy study. Here the sequenced sample was peripheral blood, taken after pregnancy. The CDR3 nucleotides read TGTGCCAGCAGCCAACGGACTAGCGGGAGGGTGTCAGATACGCAGTATTTT. It yields the protein CASSQRTSGRVSDTQYF.